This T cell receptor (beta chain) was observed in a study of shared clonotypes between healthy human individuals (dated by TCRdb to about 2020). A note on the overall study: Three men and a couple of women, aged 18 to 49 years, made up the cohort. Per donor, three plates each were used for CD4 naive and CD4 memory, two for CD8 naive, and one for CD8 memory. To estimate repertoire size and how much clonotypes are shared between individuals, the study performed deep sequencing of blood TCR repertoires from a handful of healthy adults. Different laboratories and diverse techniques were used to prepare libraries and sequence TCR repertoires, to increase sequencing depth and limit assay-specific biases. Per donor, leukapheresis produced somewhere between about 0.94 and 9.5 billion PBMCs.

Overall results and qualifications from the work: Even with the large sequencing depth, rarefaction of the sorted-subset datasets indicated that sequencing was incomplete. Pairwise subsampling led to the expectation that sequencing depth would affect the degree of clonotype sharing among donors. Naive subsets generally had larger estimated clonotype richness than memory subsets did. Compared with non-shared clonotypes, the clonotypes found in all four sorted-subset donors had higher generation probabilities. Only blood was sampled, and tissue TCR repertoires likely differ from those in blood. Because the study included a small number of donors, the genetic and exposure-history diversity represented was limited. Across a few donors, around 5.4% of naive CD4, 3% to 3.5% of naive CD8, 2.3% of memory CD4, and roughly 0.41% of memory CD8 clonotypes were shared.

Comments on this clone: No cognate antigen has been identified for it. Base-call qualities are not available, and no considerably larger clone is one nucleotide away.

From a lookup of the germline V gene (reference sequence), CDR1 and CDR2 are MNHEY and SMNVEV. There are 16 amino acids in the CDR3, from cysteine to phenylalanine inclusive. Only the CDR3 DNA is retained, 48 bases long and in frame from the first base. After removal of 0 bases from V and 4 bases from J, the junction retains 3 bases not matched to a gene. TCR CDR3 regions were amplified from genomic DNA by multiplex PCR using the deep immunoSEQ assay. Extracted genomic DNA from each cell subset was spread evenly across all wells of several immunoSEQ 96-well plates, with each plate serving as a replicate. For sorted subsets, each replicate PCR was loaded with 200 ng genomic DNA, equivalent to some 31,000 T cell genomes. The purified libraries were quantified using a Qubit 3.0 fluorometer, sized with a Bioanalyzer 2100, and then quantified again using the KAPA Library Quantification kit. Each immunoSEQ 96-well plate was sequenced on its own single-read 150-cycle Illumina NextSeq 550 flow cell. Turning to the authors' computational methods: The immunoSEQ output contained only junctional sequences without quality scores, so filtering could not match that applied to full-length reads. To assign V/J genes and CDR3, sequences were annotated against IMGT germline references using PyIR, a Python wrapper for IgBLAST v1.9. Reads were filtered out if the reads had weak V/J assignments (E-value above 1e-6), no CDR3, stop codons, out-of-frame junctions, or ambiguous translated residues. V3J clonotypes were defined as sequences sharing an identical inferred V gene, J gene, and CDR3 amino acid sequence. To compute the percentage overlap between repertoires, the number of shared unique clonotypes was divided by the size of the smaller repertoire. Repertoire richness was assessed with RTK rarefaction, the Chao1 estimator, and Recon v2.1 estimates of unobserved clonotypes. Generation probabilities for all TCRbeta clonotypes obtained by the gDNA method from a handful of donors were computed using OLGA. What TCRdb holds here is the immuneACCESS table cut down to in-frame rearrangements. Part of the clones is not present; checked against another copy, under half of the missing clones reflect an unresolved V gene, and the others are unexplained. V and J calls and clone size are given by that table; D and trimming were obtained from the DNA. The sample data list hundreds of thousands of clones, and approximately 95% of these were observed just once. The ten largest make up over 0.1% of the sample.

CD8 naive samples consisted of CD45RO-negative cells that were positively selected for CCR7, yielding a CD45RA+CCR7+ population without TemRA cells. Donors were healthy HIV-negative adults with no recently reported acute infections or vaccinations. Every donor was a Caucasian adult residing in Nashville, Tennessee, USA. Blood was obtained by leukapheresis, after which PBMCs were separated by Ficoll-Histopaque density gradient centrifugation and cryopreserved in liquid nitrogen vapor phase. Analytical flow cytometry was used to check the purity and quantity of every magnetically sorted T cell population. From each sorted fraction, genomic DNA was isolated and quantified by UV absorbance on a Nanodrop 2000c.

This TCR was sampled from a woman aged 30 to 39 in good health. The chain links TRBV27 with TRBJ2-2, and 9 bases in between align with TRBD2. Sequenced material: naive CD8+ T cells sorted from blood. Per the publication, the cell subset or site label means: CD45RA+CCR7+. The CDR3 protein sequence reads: CASSLSDSGSTGELFF. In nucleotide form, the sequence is TGTGCCAGCAGTTTATCCGATAGCGGGAGCACCGGGGAGCTGTTTTTT.